These 25 T cell receptor beta chains were all obtained from the same sample, sequenced in a study of siplizumab effects on memory and regulatory T cells. Generated by immunoSEQ multiplex PCR, the TCRdb table keeps only in-frame clones and is missing some. The sample carries some 97,000 clones, 92% recorded once. The sample taken for sequencing was Tregs sorted from blood. These receptors came from a human donor in good health.

For this clone: An end of the junction does not agree with germline; a read error may underlie this. The J gene is TRBJ1-1, the V gene TRBV19, with D maybe TRBD1 (5 bases). Germline V gene lookup returns CDR1 LNHDA and CDR2 SQIVND (reference sequence). The CDR3 loop spans 13 amino acids. The CDR3 nucleotides read TGTGCCGGTAGGAGTAGGGGGAACACTGAAGCTTTCTTT. Protein product: CAGRSRGNTEAFF.

V gene TRBV6-5 combines with J gene TRBJ2-6; D possibly corresponds to TRBD1 (5 bases). The CDR3 is 16 amino acids. Trimming cost V 2 bases and J 0 bases, with 8 bases left between them. CDR1 and CDR2 from the germline V gene are MNHEY and SVGAGI. CDR3 protein: CASSYDSLSGANVLTF. The CDR3 coding sequence is TGTGCCAGCAGTTACGACAGTCTCTCTGGGGCCAACGTCCTGACTTTC.

This rearrangement joins TRBV5-8 to TRBJ2-3; weak D call: TRBD2 (6 bases). V dropped 7 bases and J dropped 2 bases, with 17 bases sitting between them. The CDR3 runs 15 residues. Germline V CDR1 and CDR2: SGHTS, YDEGEE. CDR3 sequence: CASDRTGTLTDTQYF. CDR3 DNA: TGTGCCAGCGACCGTACCGGGACTCTCACAGATACGCAGTATTTT.

Remarks on this clone: A junction end diverges from the germline sequence, so it may reflect a read error. This chain connects TRBV2 to TRBJ1-2; maybe TRBD1 (5 bases). The CDR3 sequence is 13 residues long. Germline CDR1 and CDR2: SNHLY and FYNNEI. The CDR3 here is CASREDGTYGYTF. The CDR3 nucleotides read TGTGCCAGCAGGGAAGATGGGACGTATGGCTACACCTTC.

V and J are TRBV6-6 and TRBJ2-7; 8 bases agree with TRBD1. The trim removed 6 bases at V and 5 bases at J, leaving 15 bases unmatched. Germline V gene sequence: CDR1 MNHNY, CDR2 SVGAGI (reference sequence). The CDR3 is 16 amino acids. As DNA, the CDR3 is TGTGCCAGCAGAGGGGGGACAGGAGGGCAGCCCCACGAGCAGTACTTC. This codes for CASRGGTGGQPHEQYF.

The table lists this clone with a count of one. The chain is built from TRBV5-1 and TRBJ2-7; D unclear. The CDR3 is 14 residues long. V lost 0 bases and J 2 bases, leaving 9 bases between the germline ends. Germline lookup yields CDR1 SGHRS and CDR2 YFSETQ. The CDR3 DNA follows: TGCGCCAGCAGCTTGGTGGCAGACGCCTACGAGCAGTACTTC. The encoded protein is CASSLVADAYEQYF.

This clone has only a few counts. The gene calls are TRBV7-9 and TRBJ1-5; the match to TRBD1 covers 7 bases. The germline V gene encodes CDR1 SEHNR and CDR2 FQNEAQ (reference sequence). The CDR3 is made up of 15 amino acids. Trimming cost V 5 bases and J 3 bases; bases outside gene matches: 7. The CDR3 region is CASSLGTVPNQPQHF. In nucleotides, the CDR3 is TGTGCCAGCAGCCTCGGGACAGTCCCCAATCAGCCCCAGCATTTT.

This chain uses TRBV18 with TRBJ2-5, with D tentatively TRBD2 (5 bases). V lost 2 bases to trimming and J lost 5 bases, with 18 bases between them. The CDR3 is 16 residues long. Germline CDR1 is KGHSH and CDR2 is LQKENI. The CDR3 loop is CASSPTQMGVSETQYF. CDR3 bases: TGTGCCAGCTCACCAACCCAGATGGGAGTCTCGGAGACCCAGTACTTC.

The rearrangement uses TRBV18 and TRBJ1-5; D is uncertain. CDR3 length: 14 amino acids. V was cut by 2 bases and J by 6 bases, with 11 bases left in between. Germline V gives CDR1 KGHSH, CDR2 LQKENI. CDR3 DNA sequence: TGTGCCAGCTCACCAACATCACCGGGTCAGCCCCAGCATTTT. This gives the protein CASSPTSPGQPQHF.

The V call is TRBV30, the J call TRBJ2-1, with D hard to call. Germline V gene data show CDR1 as GTSNPN and CDR2 as SVGIG (reference sequence). V lost 4 bases and J 4 bases, leaving 5 bases between the germline ends. CDR3 size: 11 residues. The CDR3 DNA sequence: TGTGCCTGGAACTGGTACAATGAGCAGTTCTTC. This encodes CAWNWYNEQFF.

The rearrangement joins TRBV5-1 to TRBJ2-4; 8 bases line up with TRBD1. The CDR3 is 13 residues long. J gave up 5 bases and V 7 bases, and 5 bases lay outside the gene matches. Germline V gene sequence: CDR1 SGHRS, CDR2 YFSETQ. The CDR3 loop is CASRTGPENIQYF. DNA of the CDR3: TGCGCCAGCCGGACAGGGCCTGAAAACATTCAGTACTTC.

V and J are TRBV7-9 and TRBJ1-4, with D unresolved. Trimming removed 1 base from V and 8 bases from J, with 17 bases in between. The CDR3 totals 16 residues. The germline V gene encodes CDR1 SEHNR and CDR2 FQNEAQ (reference sequence). DNA of the CDR3: TGTGCCAGCAGCTTAGACTCAAATGTTCTAATCGAAAAACTGTTTTTT. Its translation: CASSLDSNVLIEKLFF.

V and J are TRBV5-1 and TRBJ2-3; weak D call: TRBD1 (6 bases). The CDR3 runs to 16 residues. From germline, CDR1 is SGHRS and CDR2 YFSETQ. Between the trimmed V and J ends, which lost 2 bases and 1 base, there was a span of 14 bases. The CDR3 DNA is TGCGCCAGCAGCTTTGGCCGCGAGGGGGGCACAGATACGCAGTATTTT. Its protein product is CASSFGREGGTDTQYF.

This rearrangement joins TRBV29-1 to TRBJ1-1, with D possibly TRBD1 on 5 matching bases. The CDR3 is made up of 13 amino acids. Trimming cost V 8 bases and J 4 bases, with 17 bases left between them. Germline V gene lookup returns CDR1 SQVTM and CDR2 ANQGSEA. The CDR3 nucleotides read TGCAGCTTCACCGTTGGGGGGGGCACTGAAGCTTTCTTT. Its protein product is CSFTVGGGTEAFF.

V and J are TRBV27 and TRBJ1-2; a possible D gene is TRBD1 (5 bases). Trimming stripped 3 bases from V and 5 bases from J, with 13 bases between. Germline lookup yields CDR1 MNHEY and CDR2 SMNVEV (reference sequence). This CDR3 spans 14 amino acids. The CDR3 region has the DNA TGTGCCAGCAGTTTGCGGGGGGACTTATATGGCTACACCTTC. This translates into CASSLRGDLYGYTF.

This clone was seen just once. The chain uses TRBV4-1 and TRBJ2-1; D might be TRBD2 (5 bases). The germline V and J ends were trimmed by 10 bases and 0 bases, with 16 bases remaining between them. Germline assignment: CDR1 MGHRA and CDR2 YSYEKL. This CDR3 is 15 amino acids long. The CDR3 spells CATRRTVSSYNEQFF. The CDR3 nucleotides are TGCGCCACCCGGAGGACGGTAAGCTCCTACAATGAGCAGTTCTTC.

V usage is TRBV19 and J usage is TRBJ2-7; weak D call: TRBD2 (6 bases). V was shortened by 3 bases and J by 4 bases, with 10 bases between the two germline ends. CDR1 is LNHDA and CDR2 is SQIVND in the germline V gene (reference sequence). This CDR3 is built from 13 residues. CDR3 sequence reads: CASSMGRRYEQYF. CDR3 nucleotide sequence: TGTGCCAGTAGTATGGGGAGGAGGTACGAGCAGTACTTC.

The chain combines TRBV10-3 with TRBJ2-7; a possible D gene is TRBD2 (5 bases). CDR3 length: 13 residues. Germline-derived CDR1 and CDR2 are ENHRY and SYGVKD. Trimming took off 8 bases at V and 2 bases at J, with 13 bases between the two ends. CDR3: CAIRGSETYEQYF. CDR3 coding DNA: TGTGCCATCCGGGGTAGCGAGACCTACGAGCAGTACTTC.

This chain uses TRBV5-4 with TRBJ2-2; D is perhaps TRBD2 (5 bases). V was pared by 6 bases and J by 4 bases, with 19 bases between. This CDR3 region has 16 residues. Per the germline V gene, CDR1 is SGHNT and CDR2 is YYREEE (reference sequence). The CDR3 DNA follows: TGTGCCAGCATCGCGATCGAGCGGTTAATCACCGGGGAGCTGTTTTTT. It specifies CASIAIERLITGELFF. Combining the CDR3 with reference TRBV5-4 and TRBJ2-2 gives the whole variable domain ETGVTQSPTHLIKTRGQQVTLRCSSQSGHNTVSWYQQALGQGPQFIFQYYREEENGRGNFPPRFSGLQFPNYSSELNVNALELDDSALYLCASIAIERLITGELFFGEGSRLTVL.

The J gene is TRBJ2-5, the V gene TRBV5-1, with D unclear. The germline gives CDR1 SGHRS, CDR2 YFSETQ. Trimming removed 7 bases at V and 1 base at J, with 8 bases between. This CDR3 has 12 residues. CDR3 region: CASLGSQETQYF. CDR3 nucleotide sequence: TGCGCCAGCCTGGGCTCCCAAGAGACCCAGTACTTC. The complete variable domain, with remaining parts taken from reference TRBV5-1 and TRBJ2-5, reads KAGVTQTPRYLIKTRGQQVTLSCSPISGHRSVSWYQQTPGQGLQFLFEYFSETQRNKGNFPGRFSGRQFSNSRSEMNVSTLELGDSALYLCASLGSQETQYFGPGTRLLVL.

The V gene is TRBV10-2, the J gene TRBJ2-3; 12 bases fit TRBD2. The CDR3 has 19 residues. CDR1 and CDR2 from the germline V gene are WSHSY and SAAADI. With 8 bases clipped from V and 1 base from J, the junction kept 16 bases outside the gene matches. The CDR3 DNA sequence: TGCGCCAGCTCCCGGAGGCTAGCGGGAGGGCACCGCCGCACAGATACGCAGTATTTT. As protein: CASSRRLAGGHRRTDTQYF.

The gene calls are TRBV9 and TRBJ2-5; D assignment may be TRBD1 or TRBD2 (5 bases each). Trimming pared 0 bases from V and 5 bases from J, leaving 11 bases between. The germline CDR1 and CDR2 sequences are SGDLS and YYNGEE. The CDR3 totals 14 residues. The chain's CDR3 is CASSVGGARETQYF. CDR3 DNA sequence: TGTGCCAGCAGCGTAGGAGGGGCACGGGAGACCCAGTACTTC.

This chain joins TRBV6-5 and TRBJ2-3; D may be TRBD2 (5 bases). V was clipped by 4 bases and J by 0 bases, with 14 bases between them. The germline V gene encodes CDR1 MNHEY and CDR2 SVGAGI. The CDR3 is 16 amino acids. The chain's CDR3 is CASSFGLSTSTDTQYF. DNA for the CDR3: TGTGCCAGCAGTTTCGGACTTTCCACTAGCACAGATACGCAGTATTTT.

This sequence joins TRBV5-6 and TRBJ1-1; 10 nucleotides align to TRBD1. The CDR3 runs to 14 residues. V lost 3 bases to trimming and J lost 5 bases; unmatched junction nucleotides: 4. The germline gives CDR1 SGHDT, CDR2 YYEEEE. CDR3 in amino acids: CASSWTGGRTEAFF. As DNA, the CDR3 is TGTGCCAGCAGCTGGACAGGGGGACGGACTGAAGCTTTCTTT.

The rearrangement joins TRBV7-2 to TRBJ2-3; D gene ambiguous. The CDR3 is made up of 17 amino acids. With 0 bases removed from V and 0 bases from J, the gap between germline ends came to 13 bases. Germline lookup yields CDR1 SGHTA and CDR2 FQGNSA. The DNA for the CDR3 is TGTGCCAGCAGCTTAGCGGGTGGTGTTTCTAGCACAGATACGCAGTATTTT. Encoded protein: CASSLAGGVSSTDTQYF.